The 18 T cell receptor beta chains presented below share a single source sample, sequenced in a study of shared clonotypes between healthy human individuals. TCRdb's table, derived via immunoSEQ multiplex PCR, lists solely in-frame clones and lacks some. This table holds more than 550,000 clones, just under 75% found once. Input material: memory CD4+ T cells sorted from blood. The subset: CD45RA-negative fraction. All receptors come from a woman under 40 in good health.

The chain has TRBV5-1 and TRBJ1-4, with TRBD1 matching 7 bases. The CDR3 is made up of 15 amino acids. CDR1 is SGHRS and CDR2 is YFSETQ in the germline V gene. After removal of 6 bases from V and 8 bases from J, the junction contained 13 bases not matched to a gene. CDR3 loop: CASTIGDRDGEKLFF. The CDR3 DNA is TGCGCCAGCACCATCGGAGACAGGGATGGGGAAAAACTGTTTTTT.

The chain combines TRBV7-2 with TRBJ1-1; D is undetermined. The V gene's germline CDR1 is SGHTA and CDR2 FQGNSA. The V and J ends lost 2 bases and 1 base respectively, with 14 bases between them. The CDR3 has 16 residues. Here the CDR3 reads CASSLSFNRPNTEAFF. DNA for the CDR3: TGTGCCAGCAGCTTAAGTTTTAACAGACCGAACACTGAAGCTTTCTTT.

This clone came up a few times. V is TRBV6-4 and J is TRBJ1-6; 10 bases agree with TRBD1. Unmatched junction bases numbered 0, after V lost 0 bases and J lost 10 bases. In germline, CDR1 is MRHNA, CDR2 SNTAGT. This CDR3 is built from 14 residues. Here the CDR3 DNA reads TGTGCCAGCAGTGACTCGACAGGGGGCTCACCCCTCCACTTT. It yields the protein CASSDSTGGSPLHF.

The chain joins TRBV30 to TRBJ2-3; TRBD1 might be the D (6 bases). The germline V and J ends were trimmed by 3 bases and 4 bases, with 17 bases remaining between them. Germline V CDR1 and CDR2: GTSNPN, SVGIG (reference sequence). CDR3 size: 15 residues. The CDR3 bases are TGTGCCTGGAGCGGCCGAGGGGGAGTAGCAGATACGCAGTATTTT. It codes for CAWSGRGGVADTQYF.

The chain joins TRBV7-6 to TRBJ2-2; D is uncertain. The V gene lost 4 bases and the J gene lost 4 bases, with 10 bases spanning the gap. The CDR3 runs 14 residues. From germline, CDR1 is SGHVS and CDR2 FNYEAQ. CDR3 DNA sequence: TGTGCCAGCAGCTCACTTAGGTTCACCGGGGAGCTGTTTTTT. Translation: CASSSLRFTGELFF.

In nucleotides, the CDR3 is TGCGCCAGCAGCTCCCAGCGGCTCAATAACTATGGCTACACCTTC. Protein product: CASSSQRLNNYGYTF. The chain carries TRBV5-1 and TRBJ1-2; D unresolved. The CDR3 length is 15 residues. Germline-derived CDR1 and CDR2 are SGHRS and YFSETQ. Trimming took off 3 bases at V and 1 base at J, with 13 bases between the two ends.

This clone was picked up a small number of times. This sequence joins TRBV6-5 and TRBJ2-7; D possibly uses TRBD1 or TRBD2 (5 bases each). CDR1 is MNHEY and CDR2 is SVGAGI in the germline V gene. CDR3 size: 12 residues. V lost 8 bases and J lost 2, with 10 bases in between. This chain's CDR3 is CASGTPPYEQYF. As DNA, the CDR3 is TGTGCCAGCGGGACCCCTCCCTACGAGCAGTACTTC.

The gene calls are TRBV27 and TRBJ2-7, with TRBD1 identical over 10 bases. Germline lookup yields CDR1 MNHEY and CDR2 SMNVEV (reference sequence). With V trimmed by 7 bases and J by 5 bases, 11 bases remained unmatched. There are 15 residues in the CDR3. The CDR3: CASIKTGTGAHEQYF. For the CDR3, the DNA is TGTGCCAGCATCAAAACCGGGACAGGGGCCCACGAGCAGTACTTC.

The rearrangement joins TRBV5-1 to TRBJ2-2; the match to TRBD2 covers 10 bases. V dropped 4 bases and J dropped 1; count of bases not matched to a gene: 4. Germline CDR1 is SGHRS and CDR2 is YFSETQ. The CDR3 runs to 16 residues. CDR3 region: CASSTRTSGNTGELFF. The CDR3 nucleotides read TGCGCCAGCAGCACACGGACTAGCGGGAACACCGGGGAGCTGTTTTTT. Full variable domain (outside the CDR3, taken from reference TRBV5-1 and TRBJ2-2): KAGVTQTPRYLIKTRGQQVTLSCSPISGHRSVSWYQQTPGQGLQFLFEYFSETQRNKGNFPGRFSGRQFSNSRSEMNVSTLELGDSALYLCASSTRTSGNTGELFFGEGSRLTVL.

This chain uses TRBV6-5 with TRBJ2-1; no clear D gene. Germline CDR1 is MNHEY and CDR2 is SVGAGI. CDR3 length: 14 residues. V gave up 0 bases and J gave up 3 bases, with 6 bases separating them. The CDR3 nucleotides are TGTGCCAGCAGTTACTCAGCAATCTACAATGAGCAGTTCTTC. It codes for CASSYSAIYNEQFF.

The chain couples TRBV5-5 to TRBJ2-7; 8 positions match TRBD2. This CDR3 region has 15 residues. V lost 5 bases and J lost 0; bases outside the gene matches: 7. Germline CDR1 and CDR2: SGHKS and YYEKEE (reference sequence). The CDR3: CASRKVSGASYEQYF. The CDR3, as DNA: TGTGCCAGCAGAAAGGTTAGCGGGGCCTCCTACGAGCAGTACTTC.

The CDR3 sequence is CASRVTSGKPDTQYF. In DNA form, the CDR3 reads TGTGCCAGTAGGGTGACTAGCGGGAAACCAGATACGCAGTATTTT. The chain is built from TRBV19 and TRBJ2-3, with 11 bases matching TRBD2. The CDR3 sequence is 15 residues long. V lost 6 bases and J lost 4; bases outside the gene matches: 6. CDR1 and CDR2 (germline): LNHDA, SQIVND (reference sequence).

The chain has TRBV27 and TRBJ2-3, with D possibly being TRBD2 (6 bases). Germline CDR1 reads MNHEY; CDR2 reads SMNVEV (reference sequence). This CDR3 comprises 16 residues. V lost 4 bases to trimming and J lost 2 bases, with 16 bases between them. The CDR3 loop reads CASSSSGVPNTDTQYF. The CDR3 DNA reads TGTGCCAGCAGTTCCTCGGGAGTACCTAACACAGATACGCAGTATTTT.

The CDR3 reads CASSLAVGGTAGANVLTF. CDR3 nucleotides: TGTGCCAGCAGCTTGGCCGTGGGGGGCACAGCTGGGGCCAACGTCCTGACTTTC. The rearrangement links TRBV5-4 to TRBJ2-6; the D gene could be TRBD1 or TRBD2 (6 bases each). CDR1 and CDR2 from the germline V gene are SGHNT and YYREEE (reference sequence). Trimming removed 0 bases at V and 2 bases at J, with 15 bases between. The CDR3 length is 18 residues.

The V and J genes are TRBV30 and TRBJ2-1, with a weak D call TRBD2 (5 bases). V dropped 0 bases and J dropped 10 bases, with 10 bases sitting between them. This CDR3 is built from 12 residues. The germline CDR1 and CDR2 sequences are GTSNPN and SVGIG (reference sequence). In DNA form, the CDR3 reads TGTGCCTGGAGTGTTATCGGAGGAGAGCAGTTCTTC. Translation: CAWSVIGGEQFF.

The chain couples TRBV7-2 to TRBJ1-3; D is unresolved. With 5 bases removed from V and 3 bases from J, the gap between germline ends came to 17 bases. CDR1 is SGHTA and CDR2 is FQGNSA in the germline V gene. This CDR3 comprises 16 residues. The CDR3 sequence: CASSTNPPGSGNTIYF. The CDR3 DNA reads TGTGCCAGCAGCACCAACCCCCCGGGCAGTGGAAACACCATATATTTT.

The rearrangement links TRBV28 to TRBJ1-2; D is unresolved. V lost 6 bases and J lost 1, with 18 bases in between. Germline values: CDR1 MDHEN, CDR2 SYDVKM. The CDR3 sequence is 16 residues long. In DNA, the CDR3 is TGTGCCAGCAGCCCTTCCCGGGGTCGGCATAACTATGGCTACACCTTC. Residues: CASSPSRGRHNYGYTF.

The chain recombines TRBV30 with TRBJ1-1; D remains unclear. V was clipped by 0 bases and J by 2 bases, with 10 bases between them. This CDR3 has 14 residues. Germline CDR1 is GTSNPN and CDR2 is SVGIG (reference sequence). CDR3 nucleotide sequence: TGTGCCTGGAGTGTAAATATCTTAAACACTGAAGCTTTCTTT. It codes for CAWSVNILNTEAFF.